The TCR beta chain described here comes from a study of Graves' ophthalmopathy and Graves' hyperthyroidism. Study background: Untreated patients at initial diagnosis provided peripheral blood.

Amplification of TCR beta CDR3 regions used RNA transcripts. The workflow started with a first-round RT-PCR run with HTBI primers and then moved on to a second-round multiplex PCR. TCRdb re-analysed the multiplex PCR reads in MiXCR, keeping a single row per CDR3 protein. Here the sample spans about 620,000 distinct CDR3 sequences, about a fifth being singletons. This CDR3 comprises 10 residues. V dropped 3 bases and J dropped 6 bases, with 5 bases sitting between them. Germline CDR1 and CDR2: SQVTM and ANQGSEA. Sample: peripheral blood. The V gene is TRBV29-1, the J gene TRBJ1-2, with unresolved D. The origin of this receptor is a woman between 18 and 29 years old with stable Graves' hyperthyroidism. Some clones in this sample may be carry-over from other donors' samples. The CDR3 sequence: CSVEANGYTF. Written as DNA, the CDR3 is TGCAGCGTTGAGGCCAATGGCTACACCTTC.